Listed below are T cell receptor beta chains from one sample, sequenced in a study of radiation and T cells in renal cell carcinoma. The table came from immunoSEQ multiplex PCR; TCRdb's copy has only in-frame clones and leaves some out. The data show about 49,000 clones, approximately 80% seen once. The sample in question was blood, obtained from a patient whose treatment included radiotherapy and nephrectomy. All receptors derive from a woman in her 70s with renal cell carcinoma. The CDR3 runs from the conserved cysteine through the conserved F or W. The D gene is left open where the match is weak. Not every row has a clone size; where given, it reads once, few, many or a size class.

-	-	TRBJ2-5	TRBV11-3	CASSLWAGETQYF	TGTGCCAGCAGCTTATGGGCAGGAGAGACCCAGTACTTC
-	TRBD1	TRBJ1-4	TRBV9	CASSVAPTGGDEKLFF	TGTGCCAGCAGCGTAGCTCCGACAGGGGGCGATGAAAAACTGTTTTTT
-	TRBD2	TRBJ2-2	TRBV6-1	CASTRGGPGELFF	TGTGCCAGCACCCGGGGGGGGCCCGGGGAGCTGTTTTTT
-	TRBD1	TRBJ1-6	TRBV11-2	CASSSGTGHNSPLHF	TGTGCCAGCAGCTCCGGGACAGGGCACAATTCACCCCTCCACTTT
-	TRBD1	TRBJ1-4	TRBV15	CATSGVWTGPIPTNEKLFF	TGTGCCACCAGCGGTGTCTGGACAGGTCCTATTCCAACTAATGAAAAACTGTTTTTT
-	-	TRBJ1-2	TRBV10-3	CAISRSGGDYGYTF	TGTGCCATCAGTAGATCCGGGGGAGACTATGGCTACACCTTC
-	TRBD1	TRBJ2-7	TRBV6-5	CASSPGTGKPHEQYF	TGTGCCAGCAGCCCTGGGACAGGGAAGCCCCACGAGCAGTACTTC
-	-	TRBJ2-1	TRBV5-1	CASSLGQVNYNEQFF	TGCGCCAGCAGCTTGGGACAGGTAAACTACAATGAGCAGTTCTTC
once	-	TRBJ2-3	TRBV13	CASSPRRDRNTDTQYF	TGTGCCAGCAGTCCGAGAAGGGACCGAAACACAGATACGCAGTATTTT
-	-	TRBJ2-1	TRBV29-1	CSVAGTGLWNEQFF	TGCAGCGTTGCCGGAACGGGTCTGTGGAATGAGCAGTTCTTC
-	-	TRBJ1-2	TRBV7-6	CASSSPDSYGYTF	TGTGCCAGCAGCTCCCCGGACAGCTATGGCTACACCTTC
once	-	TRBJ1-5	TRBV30	CAWSARANQPQHF	TGTGCCTGGAGTGCCAGAGCAAATCAGCCCCAGCATTTT
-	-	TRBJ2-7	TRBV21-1	CASSKVGQGASFEQYF	-
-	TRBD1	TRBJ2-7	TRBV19	CASSTAGTGSYEQYF	TGTGCCAGTAGTACCGCCGGGACAGGGTCCTACGAGCAGTACTTC
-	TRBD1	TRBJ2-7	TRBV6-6	CASALGDREYEQYF	TGTGCCAGCGCCCTAGGGGACAGGGAGTACGAGCAGTACTTC
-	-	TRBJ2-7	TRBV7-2	CASSSSVGPTYEQYF	TGTGCCAGCAGCTCTTCGGTTGGACCTACCTACGAGCAGTACTTC
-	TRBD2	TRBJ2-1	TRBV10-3	CAISESAGGSNEQFF	TGTGCCATCAGTGAGTCTGCGGGAGGTAGCAATGAGCAGTTCTTC
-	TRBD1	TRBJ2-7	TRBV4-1	CASSQGQGATYEQYF	TGCGCCAGCAGCCAAGGACAGGGGGCGACCTACGAGCAGTACTTC
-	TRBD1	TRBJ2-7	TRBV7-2	CASSGGQALSFGEQYF	TGTGCCAGCAGCGGTGGACAGGCTTTATCATTCGGCGAGCAGTACTTC
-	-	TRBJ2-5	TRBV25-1	CASSDWLSGERETQYF	TGTGCCAGCAGTGATTGGTTGAGTGGCGAGAGGGAGACCCAGTACTTC
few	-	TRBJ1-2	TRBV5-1	CASSLVWGNDGYTF	TGCGCCAGCAGCTTGGTTTGGGGGAACGATGGCTACACCTTC
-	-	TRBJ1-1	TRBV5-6	CASSRDIRHEAFF	TGTGCCAGCAGCCGCGACATCAGACATGAAGCTTTCTTT
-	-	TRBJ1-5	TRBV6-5	CASSPEAGPNQPQHF	TGTGCCAGCAGCCCCGAGGCAGGCCCCAATCAGCCCCAGCATTTT
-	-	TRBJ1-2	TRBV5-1	CASSYSGARNYGYTF	TGCGCCAGCAGCTATTCAGGGGCGCGGAACTATGGCTACACCTTC
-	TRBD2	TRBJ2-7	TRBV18	CASSPPSGGVRYEQYF	TGTGCCAGCTCGCCTCCTTCGGGGGGGGTACGCTACGAGCAGTACTTC
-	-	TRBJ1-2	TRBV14	CASSQERIGYTF	TGTGCCAGCAGCCAAGAGCGTATAGGCTACACCTTC
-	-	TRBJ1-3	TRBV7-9	CASSLGGARSSGNTIYF	TGTGCCAGCAGCTTAGGTGGGGCTCGAAGCTCTGGAAACACCATATATTTT
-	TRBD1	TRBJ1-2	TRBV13	CASSLGRDRGSGYTF	TGTGCCAGCAGCTTAGGCCGGGACAGGGGTTCTGGCTACACCTTC
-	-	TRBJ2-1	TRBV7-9	CASRPRALTYNEQFF	TGTGCCAGCAGGCCTCGGGCCCTAACCTACAATGAGCAGTTCTTC
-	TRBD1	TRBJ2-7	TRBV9	CASSPQVGQGLGGQYF	TGTGCCAGCAGCCCCCAAGTGGGACAGGGATTAGGTGGGCAGTACTTC
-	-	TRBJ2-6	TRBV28	CASSLRNSGANVLTF	TGTGCCAGCAGTTTAAGGAACTCTGGGGCCAACGTCCTGACTTTC
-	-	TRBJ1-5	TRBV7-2	CASSTNMGGDQPQHF	TGTGCCAGCAGCACAAACATGGGGGGAGATCAGCCCCAGCATTTT
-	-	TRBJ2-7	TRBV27	CASREAVGASEQYF	TGTGCCAGCAGAGAGGCCGTAGGGGCTTCCGAGCAGTACTTC
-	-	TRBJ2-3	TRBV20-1	CSAIGDYTQYF	TGCAGTGCTATCGGGGACTATACGCAGTATTTT
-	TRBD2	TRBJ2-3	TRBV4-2	CASSQAVTSGRTDTQYF	TGTGCCAGCAGCCAGGCCGTCACTAGCGGGCGCACAGATACGCAGTATTTT
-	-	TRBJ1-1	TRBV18	CASSPTRENTEAFF	TGTGCCAGCTCACCAACACGGGAGAACACTGAAGCTTTCTTT
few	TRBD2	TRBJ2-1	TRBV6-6	CASRGLADSYNEQFF	TGTGCCAGCAGGGGACTAGCGGACTCCTACAATGAGCAGTTCTTC
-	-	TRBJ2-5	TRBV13	CASSPEPQGETQYF	TGTGCCAGCAGCCCCGAACCCCAGGGAGAGACCCAGTACTTC
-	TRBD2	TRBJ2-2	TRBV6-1	CASKVLAAGGELFF	TGTGCCAGCAAAGTCCTAGCGGCGGGCGGGGAGCTGTTTTTT